This T cell receptor (beta chain) appears in the sequencing data of a study of beta chain features in type 1 diabetes. Overall study results and limits: Among type 1 diabetes patients, VDJ junctions had fewer insertions and more deletions.

Expressed TCRB transcripts were sequenced, since all the RNA that had been isolated was reverse transcribed. The average output of naive, central memory and regulatory T cell samples was roughly 3.6 million reads. Sequenced by immunoSEQ multiplex PCR; TCRdb stores in-frame clones only, minus some. The sample lists a few hundred thousand clones, about 11% seen once, with roughly 0.014% in the top ten. With 6 bases removed from V and 1 base from J, the gap between germline ends came to 12 bases. Germline CDR1 and CDR2: SEHNR and FQNEAQ (reference sequence). The CDR3 has 14 residues. Every sorted population was more than 98% pure. This clone was seen only a few times. The antigen remains unidentified.

The rearrangement uses TRBV7-9 and TRBJ1-1, with D perhaps matching TRBD1 (5 bases). Specimen: naive CD4+ T cells from blood. This receptor was taken from a woman younger than 45 in good health. CDR3: CASRMAGGNTEAFF. DNA of the CDR3: TGTGCCAGCAGGATGGCCGGGGGGAACACTGAAGCTTTCTTT.